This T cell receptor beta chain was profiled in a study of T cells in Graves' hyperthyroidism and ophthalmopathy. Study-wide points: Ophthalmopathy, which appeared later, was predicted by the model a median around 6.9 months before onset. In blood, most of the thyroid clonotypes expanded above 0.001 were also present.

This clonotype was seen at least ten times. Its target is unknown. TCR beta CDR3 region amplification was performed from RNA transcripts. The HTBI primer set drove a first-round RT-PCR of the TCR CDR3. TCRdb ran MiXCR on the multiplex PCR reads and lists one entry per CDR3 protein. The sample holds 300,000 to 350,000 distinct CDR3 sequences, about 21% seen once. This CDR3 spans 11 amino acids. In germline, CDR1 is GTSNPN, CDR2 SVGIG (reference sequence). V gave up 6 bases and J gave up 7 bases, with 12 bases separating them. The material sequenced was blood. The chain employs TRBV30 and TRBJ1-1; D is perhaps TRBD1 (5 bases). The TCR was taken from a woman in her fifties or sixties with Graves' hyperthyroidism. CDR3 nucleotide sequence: TGTGCCTGCCAGCGGGGCTATGAAGCTTTCTTT. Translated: CACQRGYEAFF.